These T cell receptor beta chains were read from a single sample in a study of T cell responses to AZD1222 COVID-19 vaccine. Clones were sequenced by immunoSEQ multiplex PCR, and TCRdb holds only the in-frame ones, with some missing. The sample holds 250,000 to 300,000 clones, around 93% seen once. Here the sequenced sample was peripheral blood, taken 28 days after the second AZD1222 dose. The receptors shown here come from an adult who received the AZD1222 COVID-19 vaccine. CDR3s include the opening cysteine and the closing phenylalanine or tryptophan.

j_gene: TRBJ1-2; v_gene: TRBV7-9; CDR3aa: CASSLTGIYGYTF
j_gene: TRBJ1-3; v_gene: TRBV28; CDR3aa: CASSPPGNTIYF
j_gene: TRBJ1-6; v_gene: TRBV4-3; CDR3aa: CASSQGTTRETSPLHF
j_gene: TRBJ1-2; v_gene: TRBV12-3/TRBV12-4; CDR3aa: CASSPGGVGGYTF
j_gene: TRBJ2-7; v_gene: TRBV18; CDR3aa: CASSPPGVSPYEQYF
j_gene: TRBJ2-5; v_gene: TRBV12-3/TRBV12-4; CDR3aa: CASRLGGVETQYF
j_gene: TRBJ1-2; v_gene: TRBV9; CDR3aa: CASSPTGQEYGYTF
j_gene: TRBJ1-4; v_gene: TRBV5-1; CDR3aa: CASSEQGPTNEKLFF
j_gene: TRBJ1-1; v_gene: TRBV24-1; CDR3aa: CATSEKSGTEAFF
j_gene: TRBJ2-1; v_gene: TRBV11-3; CDR3aa: CASSLGGTYNEQFF